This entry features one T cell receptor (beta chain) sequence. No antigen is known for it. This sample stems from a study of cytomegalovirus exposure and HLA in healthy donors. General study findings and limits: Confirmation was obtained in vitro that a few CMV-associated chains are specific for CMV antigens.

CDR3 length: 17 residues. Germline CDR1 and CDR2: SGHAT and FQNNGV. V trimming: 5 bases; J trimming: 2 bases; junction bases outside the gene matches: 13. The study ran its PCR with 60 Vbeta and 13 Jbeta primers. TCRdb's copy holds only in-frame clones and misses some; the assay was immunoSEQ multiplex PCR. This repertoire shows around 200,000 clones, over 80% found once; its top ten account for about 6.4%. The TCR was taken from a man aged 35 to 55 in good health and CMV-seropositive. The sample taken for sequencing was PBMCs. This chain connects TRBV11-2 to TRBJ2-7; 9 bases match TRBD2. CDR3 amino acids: CASSLIAGATITYEQYF. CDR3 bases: TGTGCCAGCAGCCTCATAGCGGGAGCCACAATTACCTACGAGCAGTACTTC.